This T cell receptor (beta chain) stems from a study of cytomegalovirus exposure and HLA in healthy donors. Study-level background: The 100 to 150 validation repertoires and the 666 first-cohort repertoires shared a platform, a later analysis reported. General study results and limits: There were some public TCRs occurring in many donors, but most TCR sequences were rare. Reported results showed that the classifier diagnosed cytomegalovirus status with high specificity and sensitivity. The authors listed 150 or so TCR beta chains as cytomegalovirus-associated.

The method was immunoSEQ multiplex PCR; TCRdb's version includes in-frame clones alone and lacks a portion of them. The sample has about 150,000 clones, over 80% seen once; the top ten hold 4.5%. A remark on this clone: The antigen is not known.

The sequencing input was PBMCs. The TCR was taken from a man aged 18 to 35 in good health and CMV-seropositive.

In nucleotides, the CDR3 is TGTGCCAGTAGCCCCGACAGGGCAAGATCCTACGAGCAGTACTTC. This translates into CASSPDRARSYEQYF. The V gene is TRBV19, the J gene TRBJ2-7; 7 bases are a match to TRBD1. The germline V gene has CDR1 LNHDA and CDR2 SQIVND (reference sequence). The trim removed 6 bases at V and 1 base at J, leaving 9 bases unmatched. The CDR3 contains 15 residues.